The 8 T cell receptor beta chains below all came from one sample that was sequenced in a study of blood T cell repertoires in COVID-19. Only in-frame clones appear in the TCRdb table, and some are missing; sequencing was by immunoSEQ multiplex PCR. Seen here are roughly 53,000 clones, 80% to 90% observed once, and the top ten hold about 2.4%. The specimen sequenced was peripheral blood. Receptor source: a man between 50 and 59 years old with acute or convalescent COVID-19.

The chain's CDR3 is CASSPLVRGIYEQYF. The CDR3 bases are TGTGCCAGCAGCCCCCTAGTTCGCGGGATCTACGAGCAGTACTTC. The V and J genes are TRBV14 and TRBJ2-7, with D possibly matching TRBD2 (6 bases). Between the trimmed V and J ends, which lost 4 bases and 3 bases, there was a span of 16 bases. The length of the CDR3 is 15 residues. CDR1 and CDR2 (germline): SGHDN, FVKESK.

This clone is a singleton in its sample. The chain combines TRBV14 with TRBJ2-5, with 9 bases identical to TRBD2. Germline assignment: CDR1 SGHDN and CDR2 FVKESK. The CDR3 is 15 amino acids. J was trimmed by 5 bases and V by 4 bases; bases with no gene match: 8. In nucleotides, the CDR3 is TGTGCCAGCAGCCCCGGCGGGGGGGCAGGGGAGACCCAGTACTTC. Amino acid sequence: CASSPGGGAGETQYF. Full variable domain (remainder filled in from reference TRBV14 and TRBJ2-5): EAGVTQFPSHSVIEKGQTVTLRCDPISGHDNLYWYRRVMGKEIKFLLHFVKESKQDESGMPNNRFLAERTGGTYSTLKVQPAELEDSGVYFCASSPGGGAGETQYFGPGTRLLVL.

This clone was observed a few times. This chain links TRBV3-1 (or the pseudogene TRBV3-2) with TRBJ1-3, with D possibly matching TRBD1 (6 bases). The CDR3 extends over 17 amino acids. Germline V gene sequence: CDR1 LGHDT, CDR2 YNNKEL (reference sequence). The ends were cut back, 4 bases at V and 0 bases at J, with 16 bases in the middle. CDR3 loop: CASSPRTAPLSGNTIYF. CDR3 nucleotide sequence: TGTGCCAGCAGCCCAAGGACAGCGCCTCTCTCTGGAAACACCATATATTTT.

In its sample, this clone was seen a few times. The chain employs TRBV10-3 and TRBJ1-6; tentatively, D is TRBD1 (6 bases). CDR1 is ENHRY, CDR2 SYGVKD, per germline. This CDR3 region has 14 residues. The V end lost 4 bases, the J end lost 13 bases, and 17 bases lay between the germline ends. The CDR3 nucleotides are TGTGCCATCAGTGCAGGACAGAACCAAACTCCCCTCCACTTT. Residues: CAISAGQNQTPLHF.

This chain uses TRBV5-4 with TRBJ1-6, with D perhaps TRBD1 (5 bases). CDR3 length equals 14 residues. V lost 5 bases to trimming and J lost 7 bases, with 13 bases between them. Germline V gene lookup returns CDR1 SGHNT and CDR2 YYREEE (reference sequence). The CDR3 DNA sequence: TGTGCCAGCAGTCCCGGACAAGGAAATTCACCCCTCCACTTT. Translated, it gives CASSPGQGNSPLHF.

The chain is built from TRBV29-1 and TRBJ2-1, with D unresolved. Trimming removed 3 bases from V and 0 bases from J, with 12 bases in between. This CDR3 has 15 amino acids. Germline assignment: CDR1 SQVTM and CDR2 ANQGSEA. CDR3 bases: TGCAGCGTTGATAGTAGCCTTAGCTCCTACAATGAGCAGTTCTTC. It translates to CSVDSSLSSYNEQFF.

Only one count was recorded for this clone. The chain combines TRBV11-3 with TRBJ2-3; TRBD2 aligns across 11 bases. CDR1 SGHNT and CDR2 YENEEA come from the germline V gene. CDR3 length: 15 residues. V was clipped by 5 bases and J by 6 bases; unmatched bases: 7. CDR3 sequence: CASSPGLAGLDTQYF. The DNA for the CDR3 is TGTGCCAGCAGCCCAGGACTAGCGGGTTTGGATACGCAGTATTTT.

CDR3: CASSLAGTGVEAFF. The DNA of the CDR3 is TGTGCCAGCAGTTTGGCGGGGACAGGGGTTGAAGCTTTCTTT. This chain links TRBV27 with TRBJ1-1; TRBD1 aligns across 10 bases. This CDR3 has 14 amino acids. The trim removed 3 bases at V and 7 bases at J, leaving 5 bases unmatched. Germline CDR1 reads MNHEY; CDR2 reads SMNVEV (reference sequence).